The present entry profiles one T cell receptor (beta chain) with its context. What it binds is unknown. The data belong to a study of cytomegalovirus exposure and HLA in healthy donors. Study results and limitations: Solely CMV serostatus was available to characterize immune exposure.

V was clipped by 5 bases and J by 5 bases; unmatched bases: 10. CDR3 size: 16 residues. Germline CDR1 reads SNHLY; CDR2 reads FYNNEI. The PCR contained 60 Vbeta and 13 Jbeta primers. Generated by immunoSEQ multiplex PCR, the TCRdb table keeps only in-frame clones and is missing some. Here the sample spans about 160,000 clones, around four fifths being singletons. The chain combines TRBV2 with TRBJ2-5; TRBD1 agrees at 11 bases. This clonotype originated in a woman under 30 in good health and CMV-seronegative. What was sequenced was PBMCs. CDR3 protein: CASSHRDRGSIETQYF. The CDR3 nucleotides read TGTGCCAGCAGTCACAGGGACAGGGGGTCTATCGAGACCCAGTACTTC.